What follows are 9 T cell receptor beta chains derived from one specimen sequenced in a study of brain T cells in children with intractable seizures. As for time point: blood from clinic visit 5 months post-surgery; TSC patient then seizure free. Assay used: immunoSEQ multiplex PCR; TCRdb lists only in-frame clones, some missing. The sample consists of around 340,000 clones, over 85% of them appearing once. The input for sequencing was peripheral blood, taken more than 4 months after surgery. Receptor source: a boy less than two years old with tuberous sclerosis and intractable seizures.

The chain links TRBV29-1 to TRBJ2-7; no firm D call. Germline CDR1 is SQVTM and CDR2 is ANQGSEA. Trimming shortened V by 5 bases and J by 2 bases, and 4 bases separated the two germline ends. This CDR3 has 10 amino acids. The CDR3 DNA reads TGCAGCGTTCGAACCTACGAGCAGTACTTC. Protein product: CSVRTYEQYF.

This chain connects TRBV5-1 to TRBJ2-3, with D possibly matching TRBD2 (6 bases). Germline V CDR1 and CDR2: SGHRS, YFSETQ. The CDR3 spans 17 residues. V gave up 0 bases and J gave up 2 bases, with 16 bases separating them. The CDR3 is CASSLGPIRGTTDTQYF. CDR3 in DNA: TGCGCCAGCAGCTTGGGACCCATTCGCGGGACCACAGATACGCAGTATTTT.

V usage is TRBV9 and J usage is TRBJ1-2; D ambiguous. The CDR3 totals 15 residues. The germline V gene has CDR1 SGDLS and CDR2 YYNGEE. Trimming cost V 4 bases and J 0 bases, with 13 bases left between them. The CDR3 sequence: CASSPRHLANYGYTF. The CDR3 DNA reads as TGTGCCAGCAGCCCTCGACATTTAGCTAACTATGGCTACACCTTC.

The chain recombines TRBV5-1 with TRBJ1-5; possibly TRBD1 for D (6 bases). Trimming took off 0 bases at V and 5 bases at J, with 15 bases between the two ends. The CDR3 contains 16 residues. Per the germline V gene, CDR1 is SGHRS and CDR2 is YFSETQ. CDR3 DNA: TGCGCCAGCAGCTTGGGAGGGGGGACTGCTGATCAGCCCCAGCATTTT. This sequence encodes CASSLGGGTADQPQHF.

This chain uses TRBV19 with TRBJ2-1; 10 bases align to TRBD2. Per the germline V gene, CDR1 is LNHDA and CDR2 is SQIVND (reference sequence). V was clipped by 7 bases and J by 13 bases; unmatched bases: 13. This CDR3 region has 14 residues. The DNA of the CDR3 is TGTGCCAGTACCCCTAGGGAGCTAGCGGGAGTTCAGTTCTTC. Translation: CASTPRELAGVQFF. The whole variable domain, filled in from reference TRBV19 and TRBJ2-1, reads DGGITQSPKYLFRKEGQNVTLSCEQNLNHDAMYWYRQDPGQGLRLIYYSQIVNDFQKGDIAEGYSVSREKKESFPLTVTSAQKNPTAFYLCASTPRELAGVQFFGPGTRLTVL.

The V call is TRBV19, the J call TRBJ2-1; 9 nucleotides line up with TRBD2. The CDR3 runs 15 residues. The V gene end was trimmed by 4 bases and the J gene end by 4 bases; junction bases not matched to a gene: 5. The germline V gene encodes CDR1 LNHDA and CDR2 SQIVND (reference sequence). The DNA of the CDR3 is TGTGCCAGTAGTAAGACTAGCGGAGCTTACAATGAGCAGTTCTTC. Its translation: CASSKTSGAYNEQFF.

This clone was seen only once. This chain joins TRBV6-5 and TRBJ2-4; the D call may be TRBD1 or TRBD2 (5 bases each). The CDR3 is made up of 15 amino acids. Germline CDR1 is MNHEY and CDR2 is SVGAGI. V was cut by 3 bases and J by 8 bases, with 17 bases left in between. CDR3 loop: CASSYGGARRDIQYF. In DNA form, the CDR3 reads TGTGCCAGCAGTTATGGTGGGGCTCGGCGGGACATTCAGTACTTC.

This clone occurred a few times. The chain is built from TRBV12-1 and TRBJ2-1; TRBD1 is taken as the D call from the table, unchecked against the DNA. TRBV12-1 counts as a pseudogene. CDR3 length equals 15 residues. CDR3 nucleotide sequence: TGTGCCAGCAGCTTTGTCGGACAGGGGGGGAATGAGCAGTTCTTC. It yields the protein CASSFVGQGGNEQFF.

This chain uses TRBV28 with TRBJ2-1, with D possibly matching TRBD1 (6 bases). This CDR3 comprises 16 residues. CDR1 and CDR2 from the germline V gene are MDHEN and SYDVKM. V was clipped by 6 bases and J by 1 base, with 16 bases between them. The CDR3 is CASSGAAQGSYNEQFF. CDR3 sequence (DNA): TGTGCCAGCAGCGGAGCGGCCCAGGGGTCCTACAATGAGCAGTTCTTC.